The source of this TCR beta chain is a study of blood T cell repertoires in COVID-19. Study overall: Samples of COVID-19 (acute and convalescent) were obtained from the United States, Italy and Spain. PBMCs, B-cell-depleted T cells, or T cells provided the cDNA or gDNA that made up the material.

Study processing details: Counts of nucleated cells, estimated from reference gene primer amplification, were obtained. Profiling relied on immunoSEQ multiplex PCR, and the TCRdb table lists in-frame clones only, not all of them. D and trimming were read from the DNA, whereas the V and J calls and clone size are those reported in that table. The sample gives 70,000 to 90,000 clones, approximately 86% of which show up once; about 6% is in the top ten. During active infection, Seattle patients enrolled and were then monitored through disease. This CDR3 is 11 amino acids long. Germline V CDR1 and CDR2: SGHRS, YFSETQ. J was trimmed by 12 bases and V by 8 bases; bases with no gene match: 8.

The sample consisted of peripheral blood. The chain links TRBV5-1 to TRBJ2-7, with 10 bases lining up with TRBD2. The source of this sequence is an elderly man with COVID-19, enrolled during active disease. CDR3: CARVKIAGGYF. The CDR3 DNA sequence: TGCGCCAGGGTGAAGATAGCGGGAGGGTACTTC.